This is a list of T cell receptor beta chains from one sample in a study of blood T cell repertoires in COVID-19. Profiling relied on immunoSEQ multiplex PCR, and the TCRdb table lists in-frame clones only, not all of them. Of roughly 120,000 clones in the sample, approximately 81% were seen once. Source material: peripheral blood. The receptors come from a man aged 35-49 years with acute or convalescent COVID-19. The CDR3 runs from the conserved cysteine through the conserved F or W. Fields, in order: J gene, D gene, V gene, clone size, CDR3 DNA, CDR3 protein. The D gene is left open where the match is weak. Rows give clone size only sometimes, using once, few, many, or a class for an expanded clone.

j_call: TRBJ1-2; d_call: .; v_call: TRBV2; clone_size: .; cdr3_nt: TGTGCCAGCAGGGGGCGCAGCTATGGCTACACCTTC; cdr3_aa: CASRGRSYGYTF
j_call: TRBJ2-6; d_call: .; v_call: TRBV5-6; clone_size: .; cdr3_nt: TGTGCCAGCAGCTTGGCCACGGGCTCTGGGGCCAACGTCCTGACTTTC; cdr3_aa: CASSLATGSGANVLTF
j_call: TRBJ2-2; d_call: .; v_call: TRBV28; clone_size: .; cdr3_nt: TGTGCCAGCAGTTTCTCCGGGGCCCGGAGGGCCGGGGAGCTGTTTTTT; cdr3_aa: CASSFSGARRAGELFF
j_call: TRBJ1-2; d_call: TRBD1; v_call: TRBV18; clone_size: .; cdr3_nt: TGTGCCAGCTCACCCGGGACAGGGGGACTTGGCTACACCTTC; cdr3_aa: CASSPGTGGLGYTF
j_call: TRBJ2-7; d_call: .; v_call: TRBV12-2; clone_size: .; cdr3_nt: TGTGCAAGTCGCTCCCAGGCTTTGGCCTACGAGCAGTACTTC; cdr3_aa: CASRSQALAYEQYF
j_call: TRBJ1-1; d_call: .; v_call: TRBV18; clone_size: .; cdr3_nt: TGTGCCAGCTCACCACCGAAAGGGGTCGTGAACACTGAAGCTTTCTTT; cdr3_aa: CASSPPKGVVNTEAFF
j_call: TRBJ2-3; d_call: .; v_call: TRBV14; clone_size: .; cdr3_nt: TGTGCCAGCAGAGGGGGTCTCCCAGATACGCAGTATTTT; cdr3_aa: CASRGGLPDTQYF
j_call: TRBJ1-6; d_call: TRBD1; v_call: TRBV28; clone_size: .; cdr3_nt: TGTGCCAGCAGTTTAACGGGGACAGGAGAACCACCCCTCCACTTT; cdr3_aa: CASSLTGTGEPPLHF
j_call: TRBJ1-3; d_call: .; v_call: TRBV3-1/TRBV3-2; clone_size: .; cdr3_nt: TGTGCCAGCAGCCGCGGGCGGGCCTCTGGAAACACCATATATTTT; cdr3_aa: CASSRGRASGNTIYF
j_call: TRBJ2-3; d_call: .; v_call: TRBV5-4; clone_size: once; cdr3_nt: TGTGCCAGCGCACCCCAGGGCACAGATACGCAGTATTTT; cdr3_aa: CASAPQGTDTQYF
j_call: TRBJ2-7; d_call: TRBD2; v_call: TRBV29-1; clone_size: once; cdr3_nt: TGCAGCGTCGTGACTAGCGGGAGCTCCTACGAGCAGTACTTC; cdr3_aa: CSVVTSGSSYEQYF
j_call: TRBJ1-1; d_call: .; v_call: TRBV11-2; clone_size: once; cdr3_nt: TGTGCCAGCAGCTTAGTTACACAGGGGAACACTGAAGCTTTCTTT; cdr3_aa: CASSLVTQGNTEAFF
j_call: TRBJ2-5; d_call: .; v_call: TRBV7-2; clone_size: .; cdr3_nt: TGTGCCAGCAGCTACGGGTTCCAAGAGACCCAGTACTTC; cdr3_aa: CASSYGFQETQYF
j_call: TRBJ1-1; d_call: TRBD1; v_call: TRBV6-5; clone_size: .; cdr3_nt: TGTGCCAGCAGCCCCATCCGGGAGGGGGCGGAATCGAGCTTT; cdr3_aa: CASSPIREGAESSF
j_call: TRBJ2-2; d_call: TRBD2; v_call: TRBV3-1/TRBV3-2; clone_size: .; cdr3_nt: TGTGCCAGCAGCCAAAGCGGGGACAACACCGGGGAGCTGTTTTTT; cdr3_aa: CASSQSGDNTGELFF
j_call: TRBJ2-1; d_call: .; v_call: TRBV6-5; clone_size: .; cdr3_nt: TGTGCCAGCAGTTTCTGGGACTCTTACAATGAGCAGTTCTTC; cdr3_aa: CASSFWDSYNEQFF
j_call: TRBJ2-2; d_call: .; v_call: TRBV19; clone_size: .; cdr3_nt: TGTGCCAGTAGTATATCATGGGCAGGCGGGGAGCTGTTTTTT; cdr3_aa: CASSISWAGGELFF
j_call: TRBJ2-5; d_call: .; v_call: TRBV6-2/TRBV6-3; clone_size: .; cdr3_nt: TGTGCCAGCAGTCATCTCGAGTGGGAGACCCAGTACTTC; cdr3_aa: CASSHLEWETQYF
j_call: TRBJ2-5; d_call: TRBD2; v_call: TRBV5-5; clone_size: .; cdr3_nt: TGTGCCAGCAGCGTCGGGACTAGCGGGGTACAAGAGACCCAGTACTTC; cdr3_aa: CASSVGTSGVQETQYF
j_call: TRBJ2-3; d_call: .; v_call: TRBV5-1; clone_size: few; cdr3_nt: TGCGCCAGCAGCTTGAGCCCCGGGGGAGATACGCAGTATTTT; cdr3_aa: CASSLSPGGDTQYF
j_call: TRBJ2-2; d_call: TRBD2; v_call: TRBV2; clone_size: .; cdr3_nt: TGTGCCAGCAGCTCGGCTAGCGGGGGGAGAGGCGGGGAGCTGTTTTTT; cdr3_aa: CASSSASGGRGGELFF
j_call: TRBJ1-4; d_call: .; v_call: TRBV5-6; clone_size: .; cdr3_nt: TGTGCCAGCAGTCCTCTTACAGGGTACGGAACTAATGAAAAACTGTTTTTT; cdr3_aa: CASSPLTGYGTNEKLFF
j_call: TRBJ1-2; d_call: TRBD1; v_call: TRBV6-6; clone_size: .; cdr3_nt: TGTGCCAGCAGTTATACAGGGGATAACTATGGCTACACCTTC; cdr3_aa: CASSYTGDNYGYTF
j_call: TRBJ2-5; d_call: TRBD2; v_call: TRBV15; clone_size: .; cdr3_nt: TGTGCCACCAGCAGAGATCGACTAGCGGGGGGATACGAGACCCAGTACTTC; cdr3_aa: CATSRDRLAGGYETQYF
j_call: TRBJ1-4; d_call: .; v_call: TRBV6-5; clone_size: once; cdr3_nt: TGTGCCAGCAGGGGCTGGGAGGGTGAAAAACTGTTTTTT; cdr3_aa: CASRGWEGEKLFF
j_call: TRBJ1-2; d_call: .; v_call: TRBV4-1; clone_size: few; cdr3_nt: TGCGCCAGCAGCCAAGACAGGGGATATGGCTACACCTTC; cdr3_aa: CASSQDRGYGYTF
j_call: TRBJ2-5; d_call: TRBD2; v_call: TRBV28; clone_size: once; cdr3_nt: TGTGCCAGCAGCCTAGGACTAGCAGGCGAGACCCAGTACTTC; cdr3_aa: CASSLGLAGETQYF
j_call: TRBJ2-5; d_call: .; v_call: TRBV2; clone_size: .; cdr3_nt: TGTGCCAGCAGTGAGTCCGCAGGGTTGGAGACCCAGTACTTC; cdr3_aa: CASSESAGLETQYF
j_call: TRBJ1-6; d_call: .; v_call: TRBV21-1; clone_size: few; cdr3_nt: TGTGCCAGCAGCACCCTTTTCCCCCTCCACTTT; cdr3_aa: CASSTLFPLHF
j_call: TRBJ2-5; d_call: .; v_call: TRBV3-1/TRBV3-2; clone_size: .; cdr3_nt: TGTGCCAGCAGCCAACACAGTCAAGAGACCCAGTACTTC; cdr3_aa: CASSQHSQETQYF
j_call: TRBJ1-6; d_call: TRBD1; v_call: TRBV18; clone_size: .; cdr3_nt: TGTGCCAGCTCAACAATGTCGGCAGGGGGCGACTCACCCCTCCACTTT; cdr3_aa: CASSTMSAGGDSPLHF
j_call: TRBJ1-4; d_call: TRBD1; v_call: TRBV7-9; clone_size: .; cdr3_nt: TGTGCCAGCAGCCTTCAGGGACAGGGGGCGAGTAAACTGTTTTTT; cdr3_aa: CASSLQGQGASKLFF
j_call: TRBJ2-3; d_call: .; v_call: TRBV27; clone_size: .; cdr3_nt: TGTGCCAGCAGTTTGTTATTGGGGCGAGATACGCAGTATTTT; cdr3_aa: CASSLLLGRDTQYF
j_call: TRBJ2-5; d_call: TRBD2; v_call: TRBV2; clone_size: .; cdr3_nt: TGTGCCAGCTACCGGACTAGCGGGACAGAGACCCAGTACTTC; cdr3_aa: CASYRTSGTETQYF
j_call: TRBJ2-2; d_call: .; v_call: TRBV4-1; clone_size: .; cdr3_nt: TGCGCCAGCAGCCATGTTAGCGCCGGGGAGCTGTTTTTT; cdr3_aa: CASSHVSAGELFF
j_call: TRBJ1-2; d_call: TRBD1; v_call: TRBV28; clone_size: .; cdr3_nt: TGTGCCAGCAGTCTAACAACGGGACAGTCACACTATGGCTACACCTTC; cdr3_aa: CASSLTTGQSHYGYTF
j_call: TRBJ1-6; d_call: TRBD1; v_call: TRBV27; clone_size: .; cdr3_nt: TGTGCCAGCTGGACAGGGAATTCACCCCTCCACTTT; cdr3_aa: CASWTGNSPLHF
j_call: TRBJ2-3; d_call: TRBD1; v_call: TRBV19; clone_size: .; cdr3_nt: TGTGCCAGTAGTATAAAGGGACAGGGGTTCCATACGCAGTATTTT; cdr3_aa: CASSIKGQGFHTQYF
j_call: TRBJ2-2; d_call: TRBD1; v_call: TRBV4-1; clone_size: .; cdr3_nt: TGCGCCAGCAGCTACGGGACAGGGGGGACCGGGGAGCTGTTTTTT; cdr3_aa: CASSYGTGGTGELFF
j_call: TRBJ1-5; d_call: .; v_call: TRBV28; clone_size: .; cdr3_nt: TGTGCCAGCAGTTCCCTCGATCAGCCCCAGCATTTT; cdr3_aa: CASSSLDQPQHF
j_call: TRBJ2-7; d_call: TRBD1; v_call: TRBV5-1; clone_size: few; cdr3_nt: TGCGCCAGCAGCAGGGACAGGGCCTACGAGCAGTACTTC; cdr3_aa: CASSRDRAYEQYF
j_call: TRBJ2-1; d_call: TRBD1; v_call: TRBV4-2; clone_size: .; cdr3_nt: TGTGCCAGCAGCCAGAGACAGGGTGTCGCCTACAATGAGCAGTTCTTC; cdr3_aa: CASSQRQGVAYNEQFF
j_call: TRBJ2-7; d_call: TRBD1; v_call: TRBV27; clone_size: .; cdr3_nt: TGTGCCAGCAGCCGTCTCCCGGGACAGGGGAGGGACGAGCAGTACTTC; cdr3_aa: CASSRLPGQGRDEQYF
j_call: TRBJ2-3; d_call: TRBD2; v_call: TRBV27; clone_size: once; cdr3_nt: TGTGCCAGCAGTTTCTTCCTACTAGCGGGACTCGCAGATACGCAGTATTTT; cdr3_aa: CASSFFLLAGLADTQYF
j_call: TRBJ2-2; d_call: TRBD1; v_call: TRBV4-2; clone_size: .; cdr3_nt: TGTGCCAGCAGCCCGTTCGGGACAGCGAACACCGGGGAGCTGTTTTTT; cdr3_aa: CASSPFGTANTGELFF
j_call: TRBJ1-2; d_call: .; v_call: TRBV5-5; clone_size: .; cdr3_nt: TGTGCCAGCAGCTTGGGCGGGATCCTCTATGGCTACACCTTC; cdr3_aa: CASSLGGILYGYTF
j_call: TRBJ2-1; d_call: .; v_call: TRBV7-3; clone_size: .; cdr3_nt: TGTGCCAGCAGCTTCCAGGGGACATTAGACTACAATGAGCAGTTCTTC; cdr3_aa: CASSFQGTLDYNEQFF
j_call: TRBJ2-1; d_call: .; v_call: TRBV7-3; clone_size: .; cdr3_nt: TGTGCCAGCAGCTCCCTATCAGGGAATGAGCAGTTCTTC; cdr3_aa: CASSSLSGNEQFF
j_call: TRBJ1-5; d_call: .; v_call: TRBV6-5; clone_size: .; cdr3_nt: TGTGCCAGCAGCGCGATCGGGTCCAATCAGCCCCAGCATTTT; cdr3_aa: CASSAIGSNQPQHF
j_call: TRBJ2-7; d_call: .; v_call: TRBV18; clone_size: .; cdr3_nt: TGTGCCAGCTCATACAGGGAATGGAGCGAGCAGTACTTC; cdr3_aa: CASSYREWSEQYF
j_call: TRBJ2-3; d_call: TRBD2; v_call: TRBV10-2; clone_size: .; cdr3_nt: TGCGCCAGCAACCCTAGCGGGAGTACAGATACGCAGTATTTT; cdr3_aa: CASNPSGSTDTQYF
j_call: TRBJ1-1; d_call: .; v_call: TRBV5-1; clone_size: .; cdr3_nt: TGCGCCAGCAGGCCCACGGCGGGCGCGACTGAAGCTTTCTTT; cdr3_aa: CASRPTAGATEAFF
j_call: TRBJ2-1; d_call: TRBD2; v_call: TRBV11-1; clone_size: once; cdr3_nt: TGTGCCAGCAGCTTTAGCGGGGGGGATTACAATGAGCAGTTCTTC; cdr3_aa: CASSFSGGDYNEQFF
j_call: TRBJ2-7; d_call: TRBD2; v_call: TRBV4-2; clone_size: .; cdr3_nt: TGTGCCAGCAGCCCCCTGGGGGGGGGATCCTACGAGCAGTACTTC; cdr3_aa: CASSPLGGGSYEQYF